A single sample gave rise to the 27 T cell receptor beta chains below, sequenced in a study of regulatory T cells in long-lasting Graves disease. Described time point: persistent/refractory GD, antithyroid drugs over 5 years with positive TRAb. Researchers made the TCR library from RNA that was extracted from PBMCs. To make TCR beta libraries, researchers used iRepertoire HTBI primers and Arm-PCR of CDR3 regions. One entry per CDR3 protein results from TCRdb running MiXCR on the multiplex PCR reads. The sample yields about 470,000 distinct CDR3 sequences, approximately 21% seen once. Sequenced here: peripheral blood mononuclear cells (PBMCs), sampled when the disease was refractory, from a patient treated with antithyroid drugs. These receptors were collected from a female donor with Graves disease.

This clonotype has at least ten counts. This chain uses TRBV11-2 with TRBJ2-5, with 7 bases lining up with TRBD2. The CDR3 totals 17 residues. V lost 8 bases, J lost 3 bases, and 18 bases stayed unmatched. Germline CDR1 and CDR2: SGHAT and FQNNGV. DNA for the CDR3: TGTGCCAGCGGCGGGGGAGGAGGACTAGTGGAGAAAGAGACCCAGTACTTC. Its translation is CASGGGGGLVEKETQYF.

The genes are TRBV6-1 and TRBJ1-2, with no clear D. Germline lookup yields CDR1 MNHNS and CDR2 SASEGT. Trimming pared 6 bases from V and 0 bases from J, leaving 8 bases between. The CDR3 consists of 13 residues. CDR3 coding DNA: TGTGCCAGCAGGGACGTCACTAACTATGGCTACACCTTC. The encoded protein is CASRDVTNYGYTF.

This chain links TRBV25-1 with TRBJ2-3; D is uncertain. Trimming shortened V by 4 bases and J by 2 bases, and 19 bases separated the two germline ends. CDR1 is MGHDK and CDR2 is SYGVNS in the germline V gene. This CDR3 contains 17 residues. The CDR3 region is CASSASSSIPFTDTQYF. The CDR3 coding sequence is TGTGCCAGCAGTGCTTCGTCATCCATTCCCTTCACAGATACGCAGTATTTT.

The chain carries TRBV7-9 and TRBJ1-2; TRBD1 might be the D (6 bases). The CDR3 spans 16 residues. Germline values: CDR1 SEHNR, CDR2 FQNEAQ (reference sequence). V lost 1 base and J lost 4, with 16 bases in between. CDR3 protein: CASSLDSLQGLYGYTF. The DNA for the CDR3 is TGTGCCAGCAGCTTAGATTCTCTGCAGGGGCTCTATGGCTACACCTTC.

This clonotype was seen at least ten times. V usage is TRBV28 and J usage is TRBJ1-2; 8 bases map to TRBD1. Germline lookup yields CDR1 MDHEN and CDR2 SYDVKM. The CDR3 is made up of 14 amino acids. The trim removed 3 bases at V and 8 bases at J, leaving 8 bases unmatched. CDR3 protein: CASSFVRGQEGYTF. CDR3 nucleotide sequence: TGTGCCAGCAGTTTTGTCAGGGGGCAAGAAGGCTACACCTTC.

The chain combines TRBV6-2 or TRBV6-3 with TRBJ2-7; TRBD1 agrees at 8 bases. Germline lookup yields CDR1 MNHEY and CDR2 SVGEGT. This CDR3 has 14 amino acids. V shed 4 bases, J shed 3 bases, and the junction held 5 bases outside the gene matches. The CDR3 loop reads CASSFQTGGYEQYF. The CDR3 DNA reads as TGTGCCAGCAGTTTCCAAACAGGGGGCTACGAGCAGTACTTC.

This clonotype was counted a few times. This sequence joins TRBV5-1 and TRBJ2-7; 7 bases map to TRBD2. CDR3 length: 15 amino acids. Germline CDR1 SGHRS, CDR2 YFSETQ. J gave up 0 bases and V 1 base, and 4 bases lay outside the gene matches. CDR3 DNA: TGCGCCAGCAGCTTGATTGAGCGGGGCTCCTACGAGCAGTACTTC. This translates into CASSLIERGSYEQYF.

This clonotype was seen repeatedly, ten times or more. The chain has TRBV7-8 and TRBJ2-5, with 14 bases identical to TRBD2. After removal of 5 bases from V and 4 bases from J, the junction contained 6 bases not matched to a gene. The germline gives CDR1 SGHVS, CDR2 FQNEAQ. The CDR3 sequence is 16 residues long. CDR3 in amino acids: CASSMTSGRAGETQYF. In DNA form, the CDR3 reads TGTGCCAGCAGCATGACTAGCGGGAGGGCCGGAGAGACCCAGTACTTC.

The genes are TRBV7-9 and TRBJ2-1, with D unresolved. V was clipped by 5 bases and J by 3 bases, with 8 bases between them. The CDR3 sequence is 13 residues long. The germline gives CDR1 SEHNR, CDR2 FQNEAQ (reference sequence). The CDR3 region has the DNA TGTGCCAGCAGCAACGGAGTCTACAATGAGCAGTTCTTC. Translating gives CASSNGVYNEQFF.

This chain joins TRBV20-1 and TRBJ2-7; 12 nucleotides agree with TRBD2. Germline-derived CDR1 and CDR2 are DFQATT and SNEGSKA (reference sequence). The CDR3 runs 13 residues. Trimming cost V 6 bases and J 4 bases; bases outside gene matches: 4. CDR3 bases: TGCAGTGCGTTACTAGCGGGAGGATACGAGCAGTACTTC. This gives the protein CSALLAGGYEQYF.

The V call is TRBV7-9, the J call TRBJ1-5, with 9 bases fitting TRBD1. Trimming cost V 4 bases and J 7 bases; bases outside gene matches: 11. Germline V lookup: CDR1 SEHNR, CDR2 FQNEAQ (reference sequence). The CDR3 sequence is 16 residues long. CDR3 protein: CASSSPGTGPGQPQHF. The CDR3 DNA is TGTGCCAGCAGCTCGCCGGGGACAGGGCCAGGGCAGCCCCAGCATTTT.

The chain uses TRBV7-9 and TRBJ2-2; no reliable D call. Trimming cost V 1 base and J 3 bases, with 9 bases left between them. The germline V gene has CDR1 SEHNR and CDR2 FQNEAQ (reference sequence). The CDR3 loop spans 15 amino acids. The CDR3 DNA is TGTGCCAGCAGCTTAGGGGCGTTGGACACCGGGGAGCTGTTTTTT. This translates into CASSLGALDTGELFF.

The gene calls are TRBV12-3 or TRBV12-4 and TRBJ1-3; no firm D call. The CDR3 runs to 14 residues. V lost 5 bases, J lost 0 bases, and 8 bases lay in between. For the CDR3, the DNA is TGTGCCAGCAGTACCTCATTCTCTGGAAACACCATATATTTT. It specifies CASSTSFSGNTIYF.

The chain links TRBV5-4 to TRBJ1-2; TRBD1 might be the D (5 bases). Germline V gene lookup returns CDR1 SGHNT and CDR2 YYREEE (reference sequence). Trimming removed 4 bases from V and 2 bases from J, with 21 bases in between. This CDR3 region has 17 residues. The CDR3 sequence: CASSATLGWGTNYGYTF. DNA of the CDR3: TGTGCCAGCAGCGCTACCCTGGGTTGGGGGACGAACTATGGCTACACCTTC. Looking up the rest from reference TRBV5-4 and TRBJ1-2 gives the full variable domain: ETGVTQSPTHLIKTRGQQVTLRCSSQSGHNTVSWYQQALGQGPQFIFQYYREEENGRGNFPPRFSGLQFPNYSSELNVNALELDDSALYLCASSATLGWGTNYGYTFGSGTRLTVV.

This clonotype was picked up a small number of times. The CDR3 here is CASSLGPSNYGYTF. CDR3 DNA sequence: TGTGCCAGCAGCTTGGGTCCCTCTAACTATGGCTACACCTTC. The chain combines TRBV7-6 with TRBJ1-2; D not certain. This CDR3 comprises 14 residues. Trimming pared 3 bases from V and 0 bases from J, leaving 8 bases between. Germline CDR1 and CDR2: SGHVS and FNYEAQ.

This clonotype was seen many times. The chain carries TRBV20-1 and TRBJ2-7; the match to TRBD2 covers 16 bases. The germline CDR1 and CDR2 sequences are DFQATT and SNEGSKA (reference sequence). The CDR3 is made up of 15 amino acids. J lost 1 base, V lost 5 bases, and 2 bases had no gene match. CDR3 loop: CSAGGLAGGSYEQYF. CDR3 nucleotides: TGCAGTGCTGGGGGACTAGCGGGGGGGTCCTACGAGCAGTACTTC.

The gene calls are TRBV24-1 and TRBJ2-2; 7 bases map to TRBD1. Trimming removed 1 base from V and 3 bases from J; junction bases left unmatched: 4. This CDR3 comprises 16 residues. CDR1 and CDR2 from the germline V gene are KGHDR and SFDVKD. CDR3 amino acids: CATSDFKGAYTGELFF. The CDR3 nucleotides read TGTGCCACCAGTGATTTTAAGGGGGCCTACACCGGGGAGCTGTTTTTT.

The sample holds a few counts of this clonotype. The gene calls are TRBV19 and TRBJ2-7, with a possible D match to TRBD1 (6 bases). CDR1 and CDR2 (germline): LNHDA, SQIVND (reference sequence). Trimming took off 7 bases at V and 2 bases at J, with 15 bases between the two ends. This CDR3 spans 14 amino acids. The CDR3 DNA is TGTGCCAGTACCGCCACCCGGGACACCTACGAGCAGTACTTC. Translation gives CASTATRDTYEQYF.

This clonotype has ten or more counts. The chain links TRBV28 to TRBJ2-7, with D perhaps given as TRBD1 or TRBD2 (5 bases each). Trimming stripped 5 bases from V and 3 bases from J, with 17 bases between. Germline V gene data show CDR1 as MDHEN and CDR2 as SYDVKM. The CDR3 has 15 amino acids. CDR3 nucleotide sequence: TGTGCCAGCAGTGGGGGTCCTCCTTTACTCTACGAGCAGTACTTC. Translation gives CASSGGPPLLYEQYF.

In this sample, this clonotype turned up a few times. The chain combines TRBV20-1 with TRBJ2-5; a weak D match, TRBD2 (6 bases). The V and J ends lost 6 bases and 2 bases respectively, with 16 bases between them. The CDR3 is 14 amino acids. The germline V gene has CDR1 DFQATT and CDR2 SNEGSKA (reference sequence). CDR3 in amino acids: CSAYTGTAQETQYF. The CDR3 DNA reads TGCAGTGCATATACCGGGACTGCACAAGAGACCCAGTACTTC.

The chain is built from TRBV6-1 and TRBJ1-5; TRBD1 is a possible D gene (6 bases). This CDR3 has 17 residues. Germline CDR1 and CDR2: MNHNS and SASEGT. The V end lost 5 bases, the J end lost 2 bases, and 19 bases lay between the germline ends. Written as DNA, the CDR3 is TGTGCCAGCAGTCTTCTCTCAGGGGTAAAACGCAATCAGCCCCAGCATTTT. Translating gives CASSLLSGVKRNQPQHF.

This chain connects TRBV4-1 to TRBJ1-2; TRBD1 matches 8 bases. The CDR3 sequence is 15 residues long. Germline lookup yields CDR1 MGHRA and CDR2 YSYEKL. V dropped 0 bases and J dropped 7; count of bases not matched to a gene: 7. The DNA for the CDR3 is TGCGCCAGCAGCCAAGATTCCCAGGGGGCGCTTGGCTACACCTTC. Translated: CASSQDSQGALGYTF.

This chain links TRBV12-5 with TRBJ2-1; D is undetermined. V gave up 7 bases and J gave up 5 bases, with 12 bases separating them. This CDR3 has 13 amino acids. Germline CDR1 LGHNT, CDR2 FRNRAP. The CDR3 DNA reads TGTGCTAGTGCCATAGGGCCCAACAATGAGCAGTTCTTC. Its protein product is CASAIGPNNEQFF. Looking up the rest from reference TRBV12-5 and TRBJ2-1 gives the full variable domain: DARVTQTPRHKVTEMGQEVTMRCQPILGHNTVFWYRQTMMQGLELLAYFRNRAPLDDSGMPKDRFSAEMPDATLATLKIQPSEPRDSAVYFCASAIGPNNEQFFGPGTRLTVL.

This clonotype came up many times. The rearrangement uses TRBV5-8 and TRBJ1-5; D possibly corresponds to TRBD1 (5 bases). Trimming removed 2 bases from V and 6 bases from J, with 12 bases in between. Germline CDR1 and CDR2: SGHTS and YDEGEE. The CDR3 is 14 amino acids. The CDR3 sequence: CASSFGAGGQPQHF. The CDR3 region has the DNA TGTGCCAGCAGCTTCGGTGCGGGGGGTCAGCCCCAGCATTTT.

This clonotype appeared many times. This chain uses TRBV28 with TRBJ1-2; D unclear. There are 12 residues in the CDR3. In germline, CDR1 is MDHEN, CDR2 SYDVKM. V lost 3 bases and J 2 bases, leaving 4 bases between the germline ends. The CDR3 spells CASSFVNYGYTF. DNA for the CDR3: TGTGCCAGCAGTTTTGTAAACTATGGCTACACCTTC.

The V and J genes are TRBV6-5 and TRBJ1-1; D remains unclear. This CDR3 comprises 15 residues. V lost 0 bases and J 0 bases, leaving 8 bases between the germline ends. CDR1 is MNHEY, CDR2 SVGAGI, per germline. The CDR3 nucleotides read TGTGCCAGCAGTTACTCACCAGACCTGAACACTGAAGCTTTCTTT. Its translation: CASSYSPDLNTEAFF.

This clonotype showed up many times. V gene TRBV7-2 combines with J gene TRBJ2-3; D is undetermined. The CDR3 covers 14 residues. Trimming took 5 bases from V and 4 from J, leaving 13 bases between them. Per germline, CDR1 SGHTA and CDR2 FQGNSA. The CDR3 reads CASSPQKLADTQYF. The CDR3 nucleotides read TGTGCCAGCAGCCCCCAAAAGCTGGCAGATACGCAGTATTTT.